This note documents a single T cell receptor beta chain sequence. The sample originates from a study of blood T cell repertoires in COVID-19. Study information: COVID-19 samples collected from the United States, Italy and Spain covered acute and convalescent phases.

In the original workflow: It was from reference gene primer amplification that nucleated cell counts were estimated. Using immunoSEQ multiplex PCR, the repertoire was profiled, and TCRdb retains in-frame clones only, with some absent. The V and J calls and clone size are taken from that table; D and trimming were inferred from the DNA. The sample holds around 110,000 clones, 75% to 85% seen once. The CDR3 runs 15 residues. The germline V gene encodes CDR1 LNHDA and CDR2 SQIVND (reference sequence). The V and J ends lost 10 bases and 9 bases, in that order; junction bases with no gene match: 14. This TCR derives from an older man with COVID-19, enrolled during active disease. The source material was peripheral blood. The rearrangement uses TRBV19 and TRBJ2-1, with 11 bases lining up with TRBD2. The CDR3 reads CATSAVAGGPSEQFF. Here the CDR3 DNA reads TGTGCCACCTCGGCCGTAGCGGGAGGGCCAAGTGAGCAGTTCTTC. Drawing the rest from reference TRBV19 and TRBJ2-1, the complete variable domain is DGGITQSPKYLFRKEGQNVTLSCEQNLNHDAMYWYRQDPGQGLRLIYYSQIVNDFQKGDIAEGYSVSREKKESFPLTVTSAQKNPTAFYLCATSAVAGGPSEQFFGPGTRLTVL.